What follows are 22 T cell receptor beta chains derived from one specimen sequenced in a study of blood T cell repertoires in COVID-19. Clones were sequenced by immunoSEQ multiplex PCR, and TCRdb holds only the in-frame ones, with some missing. The sample has around 6,000 clones; 74% are singletons. The material sequenced was peripheral blood. All receptors derive from a man aged 60-69 years with acute or convalescent COVID-19.

This chain uses TRBV16 with TRBJ1-2; a weak D match, TRBD1 (6 bases). V shed 2 bases and J shed 0 bases, with 22 bases lying between them. The CDR3 sequence is 19 residues long. Germline V gene sequence: CDR1 KGHSY, CDR2 FQNENV. The CDR3 DNA is TGTGCCAGCAGCCAAACCGCAGAAAGTACAGGGTTGACTAACTATGGCTACACCTTC. Translation gives CASSQTAESTGLTNYGYTF.

J is TRBJ1-3 and V is TRBV7-2, with 8 positions matching TRBD1. The CDR3 totals 15 residues. Germline-derived CDR1 and CDR2 are SGHTA and FQGNSA. V gave up 5 bases and J gave up 3 bases; unmatched junction bases: 6. In nucleotides, the CDR3 is TGTGCCAGCAGCACAAACGACAGGGGTGGAAACACCATATATTTT. Translation gives CASSTNDRGGNTIYF.

The rearrangement joins TRBV5-1 to TRBJ2-2, with 12 bases identical to TRBD2. Germline CDR1 and CDR2: SGHRS and YFSETQ. J gave up 2 bases and V 4 bases, and 3 bases lay outside the gene matches. The CDR3 runs 16 residues. The CDR3, as DNA: TGCGCCAGCAGCAAAGGACTAGCGGGAAACACCGGGGAGCTGTTTTTT. It yields the protein CASSKGLAGNTGELFF.

This clone is a singleton in its sample. J is TRBJ1-2 and V is TRBV19; 8 bases align to TRBD1. Trimming removed 3 bases from V and 1 base from J; junction bases left unmatched: 4. CDR3 length: 15 amino acids. Germline V gene sequence: CDR1 LNHDA, CDR2 SQIVND (reference sequence). The CDR3 sequence: CASSIGTGDNYGYTF. CDR3 in DNA: TGTGCCAGTAGTATCGGGACAGGAGATAACTATGGCTACACCTTC. The whole variable domain, filled in from reference TRBV19 and TRBJ1-2, reads DGGITQSPKYLFRKEGQNVTLSCEQNLNHDAMYWYRQDPGQGLRLIYYSQIVNDFQKGDIAEGYSVSREKKESFPLTVTSAQKNPTAFYLCASSIGTGDNYGYTFGSGTRLTVV.

This clone was counted a few times. The V gene is TRBV12-3 or TRBV12-4, the J gene TRBJ2-7; a possible D gene is TRBD2 (5 bases). V was cut by 5 bases and J by 8 bases, with 10 bases left in between. The CDR3 contains 11 residues. CDR3 sequence: CASSIGSKQYF. Written as DNA, the CDR3 is TGTGCCAGCAGTATTGGGAGCAAGCAGTACTTC.

The chain recombines TRBV19 with TRBJ1-4, with D unclear. The CDR3 consists of 16 residues. V lost 5 bases, J lost 5 bases, and 18 bases lay in between. CDR1 and CDR2 from the germline V gene are LNHDA and SQIVND (reference sequence). The CDR3 nucleotides are TGTGCCAGTAGTCGGGAACCGGGGTCCCCAAATGAAAAACTGTTTTTT. The encoded protein is CASSREPGSPNEKLFF. The complete variable domain, with remaining parts taken from reference TRBV19 and TRBJ1-4, reads DGGITQSPKYLFRKEGQNVTLSCEQNLNHDAMYWYRQDPGQGLRLIYYSQIVNDFQKGDIAEGYSVSREKKESFPLTVTSAQKNPTAFYLCASSREPGSPNEKLFFGSGTQLSVL.

The chain has TRBV12-3 or TRBV12-4 and TRBJ1-3; D gene uncertain. The CDR3 is made up of 13 amino acids. V dropped 9 bases and J dropped 0 bases, with 9 bases sitting between them. The CDR3 nucleotides are TGTGCCAGTGCGGGTAACTCTGGAAACACCATATATTTT. This encodes CASAGNSGNTIYF.

V usage is TRBV5-1 and J usage is TRBJ2-7, with 13 bases that match TRBD2. Germline V gene lookup returns CDR1 SGHRS and CDR2 YFSETQ. J was trimmed by 5 bases and V by 0 bases; bases with no gene match: 5. The CDR3 is 16 amino acids. CDR3 nucleotides: TGCGCCAGCAGCTTGGACGGACTAGCGGGAGTCGACGAGCAGTACTTC. It is translated as CASSLDGLAGVDEQYF.

The chain couples TRBV2 to TRBJ1-6, with 8 nucleotides matching TRBD1. Trimming removed 1 base from V and 6 bases from J; junction bases left unmatched: 11. CDR1 and CDR2 (germline): SNHLY, FYNNEI. The CDR3 extends over 18 amino acids. CDR3 nucleotide sequence: TGTGCCAGCAGTGAAGGGGAGGTAACAGGGGGTGGTAATTCACCCCTCCACTTT. Translating gives CASSEGEVTGGGNSPLHF.

The V and J genes are TRBV7-9 and TRBJ1-2; no definite D call. The V end lost 3 bases, the J end lost 7 bases, and 18 bases lay between the germline ends. CDR3 length: 15 amino acids. CDR1 and CDR2 (germline): SEHNR, FQNEAQ (reference sequence). CDR3 sequence (DNA): TGTGCCAGCAGCTTCGGACCCGGGAGTCCCTTTGGCTACACCTTC. The encoded protein is CASSFGPGSPFGYTF. Drawing the rest from reference TRBV7-9 and TRBJ1-2, the complete variable domain is DTGVSQNPRHKITKRGQNVTFRCDPISEHNRLYWYRQTLGQGPEFLTYFQNEAQLEKSRLLSDRFSAERPKGSFSTLEIQRTEQGDSAMYLCASSFGPGSPFGYTFGSGTRLTVV.

This rearrangement joins TRBV7-2 to TRBJ2-1, with 8 bases fitting TRBD2. The CDR3 covers 16 residues. V lost 0 bases and J lost 8; bases outside the gene matches: 9. In germline, CDR1 is SGHTA, CDR2 FQGNSA. This CDR3 reads CASSLASSGGPHEQFF. DNA for the CDR3: TGTGCCAGCAGCTTAGCGTCGTCGGGAGGGCCGCATGAGCAGTTCTTC.

The J gene is TRBJ2-1, the V gene TRBV19, with D possibly matching TRBD1 (5 bases). The germline V and J ends were trimmed by 6 bases and 6 bases, with 27 bases remaining between them. CDR3 size: 18 residues. CDR1 is LNHDA, CDR2 SQIVND, per germline (reference sequence). This chain's CDR3 is CASSPRSGATGPVNEQFF. Written as DNA, the CDR3 is TGTGCCAGTAGCCCACGTTCTGGGGCCACGGGTCCGGTCAATGAGCAGTTCTTC. Complete variable domain (other parts from reference TRBV19 and TRBJ2-1): DGGITQSPKYLFRKEGQNVTLSCEQNLNHDAMYWYRQDPGQGLRLIYYSQIVNDFQKGDIAEGYSVSREKKESFPLTVTSAQKNPTAFYLCASSPRSGATGPVNEQFFGPGTRLTVL.

This clone was counted between two and nine times. The chain carries TRBV5-1 and TRBJ1-2; 8 bases align to TRBD1. Trimming removed 2 bases from V and 4 bases from J; junction bases left unmatched: 7. The germline V gene encodes CDR1 SGHRS and CDR2 YFSETQ. The CDR3 contains 15 residues. The CDR3 DNA sequence: TGCGCCAGCAGCTTAGACAGGGGTGGATTCTATGGCTACACCTTC. This translates into CASSLDRGGFYGYTF. Looking up the rest from reference TRBV5-1 and TRBJ1-2 gives the full variable domain: KAGVTQTPRYLIKTRGQQVTLSCSPISGHRSVSWYQQTPGQGLQFLFEYFSETQRNKGNFPGRFSGRQFSNSRSEMNVSTLELGDSALYLCASSLDRGGFYGYTFGSGTRLTVV.

V and J are TRBV4-3 and TRBJ1-6; no definite D call. V shed 0 bases and J shed 7 bases, with 13 bases lying between them. Germline CDR1 reads LGHNA; CDR2 reads YSLEER. The CDR3 covers 16 residues. The DNA for the CDR3 is TGCGCCAGCAGCCAAGATCCGGACTTAGACAATTCACCCCTCCACTTT. Protein sequence: CASSQDPDLDNSPLHF.

V gene TRBV18 combines with J gene TRBJ1-2; 9 nucleotides line up with TRBD1. V shed 3 bases, J shed 8 bases, and the junction held 13 bases outside the gene matches. CDR3 length equals 16 residues. The V gene's germline CDR1 is KGHSH and CDR2 LQKENI. The CDR3 coding sequence is TGTGCCAGCTCACCGACTCCTACGGGACAGGGTGGAGGCTACACCTTC. Protein: CASSPTPTGQGGGYTF.

In its sample, this clone was seen a few times. The chain recombines TRBV5-1 with TRBJ2-2; 7 positions match TRBD2. V was clipped by 4 bases and J by 6 bases; unmatched bases: 12. This CDR3 is 16 amino acids long. The germline gives CDR1 SGHRS, CDR2 YFSETQ. The CDR3 spells CASSGLSGAGAGELFF. CDR3 DNA sequence: TGCGCCAGCAGCGGGCTAAGCGGGGCGGGCGCCGGGGAGCTGTTTTTT.

The rearrangement joins TRBV12-3 or TRBV12-4 to TRBJ1-6; the D gene is possibly TRBD1 (5 bases). The CDR3 runs to 13 residues. Between the trimmed V and J ends, which lost 3 bases and 11 bases, there was a span of 11 bases. In nucleotides, the CDR3 is TGTGCCAGCAGTTTCTCTCGGGGGGCACCCCTCCACTTT. Translation: CASSFSRGAPLHF.

The rearrangement links TRBV5-1 to TRBJ2-7; D is perhaps TRBD1 (6 bases). The CDR3 extends over 13 amino acids. Trimming took 3 bases from V and 2 from J, leaving 9 bases between them. CDR1 SGHRS and CDR2 YFSETQ come from the germline V gene. CDR3 residues: CASSWDKPYEQYF. DNA for the CDR3: TGCGCCAGCAGCTGGGACAAGCCCTACGAGCAGTACTTC.

The V and J genes are TRBV29-1 and TRBJ2-6, with unresolved D. V gave up 6 bases and J gave up 4 bases, with 16 bases separating them. Germline V gene lookup returns CDR1 SQVTM and CDR2 ANQGSEA. This CDR3 comprises 15 residues. The CDR3 sequence: CSVENPEAGANVLTF. The CDR3 DNA reads TGCAGCGTGGAAAACCCCGAGGCAGGGGCCAACGTCCTGACTTTC.

The genes are TRBV6-2 or TRBV6-3 and TRBJ1-1, with D tentatively TRBD1 (5 bases). The CDR3 is made up of 13 amino acids. Per the germline V gene, CDR1 is MNHEY and CDR2 is SVGEGT. The ends were cut back, 2 bases at V and 10 bases at J, with 14 bases in the middle. CDR3 loop: CASSYAGGGVAFF. The CDR3 nucleotides read TGTGCCAGCAGTTACGCTGGGGGAGGTGTAGCTTTCTTT.

The genes are TRBV5-1 and TRBJ1-3; no clear D. The CDR3 is 15 residues long. Germline V lookup: CDR1 SGHRS, CDR2 YFSETQ. Trimming pared 4 bases from V and 2 bases from J, leaving 13 bases between. In DNA form, the CDR3 reads TGCGCCAGCAGCCAAGAGGTTGCAACTGGAAACACCATATATTTT. Protein sequence: CASSQEVATGNTIYF.

The V and J genes are TRBV9 and TRBJ1-3; D not resolved. The CDR3 loop spans 16 amino acids. Trimming took off 0 bases at V and 0 bases at J, with 10 bases between the two ends. CDR1 is SGDLS, CDR2 YYNGEE, per germline. The DNA for the CDR3 is TGTGCCAGCAGCGTAGATAACAGACACTCTGGAAACACCATATATTTT. As protein: CASSVDNRHSGNTIYF.